This T cell receptor (beta chain) emerged from a study of OX40 agonist ivuxolimab in advanced cancers. Study-wide context: Intravenous ivuxolimab was administered to patients every 2 weeks at 0.01 to 10 mg/kg. A history of anti-PD-1, anti-PD-L1 or anti-CTLA-4 therapy was acceptable, and approximately 41% had some. Study-wide points: Relative to CD4+, CD8+ T cells held more expanded clones on average.

This clone came up once. Its antigen is still unknown. Sampling times: baseline, cycle 4 day 1, cycle 7 day 1. In germline, CDR1 is SEHNR, CDR2 FQNEAQ (reference sequence). Between the trimmed V and J ends, which lost 3 bases and 7 bases, there was a span of 7 bases. The CDR3 has 12 residues. This table comes from immunoSEQ multiplex PCR, and its TCRdb copy is limited to in-frame clones, with some not included. The table shows approximately 38,000 clones, with more than 75% occurring only once. The chain joins TRBV7-9 to TRBJ1-5; D unclear. The sample here was CD4+ or CD8+ T cells sorted from blood, taken in a trial of the OX40 agonist ivuxolimab. This TCR was recovered from an adult with an advanced solid tumor such as melanoma, head and neck, liver or kidney cancer. Written as DNA, the CDR3 is TGTGCCAGCAGCTTTGGAGAACAGCCCCAGCATTTT. Its protein is CASSFGEQPQHF.